Each of the 19 T cell receptor beta chains below was sequenced from the same sample in a study of cytomegalovirus exposure and HLA in healthy donors. This table comes from immunoSEQ multiplex PCR, and its TCRdb copy is limited to in-frame clones, with some not included. Among tens of thousands of clones, 93% were seen once, and the ten largest hold 1.1%. Sequencing used PBMCs. These receptors originate from a woman aged 25 to 39 in good health and CMV-seropositive.

The rearrangement uses TRBV7-9 and TRBJ2-7; TRBD1 matches 9 bases. J was trimmed by 5 bases and V by 5 bases; bases with no gene match: 4. Germline loops: CDR1 SEHNR, CDR2 FQNEAQ (reference sequence). The CDR3 covers 13 residues. CDR3 region: CASSEDRGHEQYF. CDR3 coding DNA: TGTGCCAGCAGCGAGGACAGGGGCCACGAGCAGTACTTC.

The chain joins TRBV25-1 to TRBJ2-3, with TRBD1 as a possible D gene (5 bases). V was pared by 4 bases and J by 8 bases, with 7 bases between. This CDR3 region has 11 residues. Germline V gene lookup returns CDR1 MGHDK and CDR2 SYGVNS. The DNA of the CDR3 is TGTGCCAGCAGTGCTGGGGCTACGCAGTATTTT. The encoded protein is CASSAGATQYF.

The genes are TRBV2 and TRBJ2-1; TRBD1 matches 7 bases. Looked up from germline, CDR1 is SNHLY and CDR2 is FYNNEI. There are 15 residues in the CDR3. The V gene end was trimmed by 6 bases and the J gene end by 5 bases; junction bases not matched to a gene: 10. CDR3 DNA sequence: TGTGCCAGCAGGATTGACAGGGCTGTTAACAATGAGCAGTTCTTC. Translation gives CASRIDRAVNNEQFF.

This clone was found once. The J gene is TRBJ2-5, the V gene TRBV9; 13 bases agree with TRBD2. Per germline, CDR1 SGDLS and CDR2 YYNGEE. This CDR3 has 16 amino acids. V trimming: 4 bases; J trimming: 5 bases; junction bases outside the gene matches: 8. CDR3 residues: CASSPRTSGSWETQYF. The CDR3 nucleotides are TGTGCCAGCAGCCCCCGGACTAGCGGGAGTTGGGAGACCCAGTACTTC. Full variable domain (rest looked up from reference TRBV9 and TRBJ2-5): DSGVTQTPKHLITATGQRVTLRCSPRSGDLSVYWYQQSLDQGLQFLIQYYNGEERAKGNILERFSAQQFPDLHSELNLSSLELGDSALYFCASSPRTSGSWETQYFGPGTRLLVL.

The chain couples TRBV9 to TRBJ2-1; D remains ambiguous. V lost 4 bases and J 8 bases, leaving 22 bases between the germline ends. The germline V gene has CDR1 SGDLS and CDR2 YYNGEE. The CDR3 has 16 amino acids. CDR3 DNA sequence: TGTGCCAGCAGCACGCCCGGGTCCTCAATAGTCGATGAGCAGTTCTTC. Translation: CASSTPGSSIVDEQFF.

This chain joins TRBV25-1 and TRBJ2-3, with TRBD1 as a possible D gene (6 bases). This CDR3 has 14 amino acids. Trimming pared 6 bases from V and 1 base from J, leaving 11 bases between. Germline V gene sequence: CDR1 MGHDK, CDR2 SYGVNS. CDR3 residues: CASRHRARTDTQYF. Here the CDR3 DNA reads TGTGCCAGCAGGCACAGGGCGCGCACAGATACGCAGTATTTT.

The J gene is TRBJ2-1, the V gene TRBV30; 10 nucleotides line up with TRBD2. Germline V CDR1 and CDR2: GTSNPN, SVGIG (reference sequence). V dropped 5 bases and J dropped 4; count of bases not matched to a gene: 11. This CDR3 has 16 residues. CDR3 loop: CAWADLAGVAYNEQFF. In nucleotides, the CDR3 is TGTGCCTGGGCAGATCTAGCGGGAGTCGCGTACAATGAGCAGTTCTTC.

J is TRBJ2-6 and V is TRBV28, with a weak D call TRBD1 (6 bases). The length of the CDR3 is 19 residues. The V gene's germline CDR1 is MDHEN and CDR2 SYDVKM. V was pared by 1 base and J by 4 bases, with 20 bases between. CDR3 nucleotides: TGTGCCAGCAGTTTATTACGGGCAGGGGTGTGGAGAGGGGCCAACGTCCTGACTTTC. It translates to CASSLLRAGVWRGANVLTF.

The chain carries TRBV6-6 and TRBJ2-1; 7 nucleotides match TRBD2. This CDR3 has 13 residues. Germline values: CDR1 MNHNY, CDR2 SVGAGI (reference sequence). V was clipped by 7 bases and J by 6 bases; unmatched bases: 6. CDR3 amino acids: CASIQRGVNEQFF. CDR3 DNA: TGTGCCAGCATTCAGCGGGGAGTCAATGAGCAGTTCTTC.

This clone was recorded once. The V and J genes are TRBV27 and TRBJ2-1; 8 nucleotides line up with TRBD2. Looked up from germline, CDR1 is MNHEY and CDR2 is SMNVEV (reference sequence). This CDR3 has 16 amino acids. After removal of 0 bases from V and 4 bases from J, the junction contained 5 bases not matched to a gene. The CDR3, as DNA: TGTGCCAGCAGTTTATCGGGACTAGAATTATACAATGAGCAGTTCTTC. This translates into CASSLSGLELYNEQFF.

This chain links TRBV2 with TRBJ2-3; 9 bases map to TRBD2. The V gene end was trimmed by 9 bases and the J gene end by 6 bases; junction bases not matched to a gene: 19. The CDR3 has 17 residues. Per germline, CDR1 SNHLY and CDR2 FYNNEI. DNA for the CDR3: TGTGCCAGGAAGACTACCGGGACTAGCCTGAGAGTGGATACGCAGTATTTT. It specifies CARKTTGTSLRVDTQYF.

The chain employs TRBV6-6 and TRBJ2-2, with a weak D call TRBD1 (5 bases). Germline CDR1 is MNHNY and CDR2 is SVGAGI (reference sequence). V was pared by 4 bases and J by 1 base, with 10 bases between. CDR3 length: 15 residues. The CDR3 DNA follows: TGTGCCAGCAGTTCACCGACAGAGAACACCGGGGAGCTGTTTTTT. Amino acid sequence: CASSSPTENTGELFF.

This clone was seen a handful of times. This specimen includes other DNA sequences encoding the same CDR3. J is TRBJ2-7 and V is TRBV11-2, with 13 nucleotides matching TRBD2. The germline CDR1 and CDR2 sequences are SGHAT and FQNNGV. The CDR3 consists of 15 residues. Trimming took 4 bases from V and 3 from J; bases not matched to a gene: 3. The CDR3, as DNA: TGTGCCAGCAGCTCGGGACTAGCGGGAAGCTACGAGCAGTACTTC. Protein product: CASSSGLAGSYEQYF.

The V call is TRBV6-6, the J call TRBJ1-1; the match to TRBD1 covers 7 bases. This CDR3 is built from 16 residues. Germline CDR1 MNHNY, CDR2 SVGAGI (reference sequence). Losses at the gene ends were 5 bases for V and 4 bases for J; bases not matched to a gene: 13. In nucleotides, the CDR3 is TGTGCCAGCAGTCACAAACAGGGGCCCTTGGGCACTGAAGCTTTCTTT. Its protein product is CASSHKQGPLGTEAFF.

The V gene is TRBV28, the J gene TRBJ2-2; maybe TRBD2 (5 bases). This CDR3 spans 15 amino acids. Germline CDR1 is MDHEN and CDR2 is SYDVKM. Trimming shortened V by 5 bases and J by 6 bases, and 16 bases separated the two germline ends. This CDR3 is CASSDGERFPGELFF. The CDR3 nucleotides are TGTGCCAGCAGTGACGGGGAGAGGTTCCCCGGGGAGCTGTTTTTT.

The chain joins TRBV29-1 to TRBJ2-3, with 9 bases matching TRBD2. J gave up 4 bases and V 7 bases, and 12 bases lay outside the gene matches. This CDR3 has 15 residues. CDR1 and CDR2 (germline): SQVTM, ANQGSEA. CDR3 in DNA: TGCAGCGGCGGCCGGAGTAGCGGGAGTTCAGATACGCAGTATTTT. Protein: CSGGRSSGSSDTQYF.

The chain recombines TRBV11-2 with TRBJ2-3; 9 bases agree with TRBD1. J lost 2 bases, V lost 4 bases, and 4 bases had no gene match. The CDR3 is 15 amino acids. CDR1 and CDR2 from the germline V gene are SGHAT and FQNNGV. CDR3 protein: CASSWTGAITDTQYF. DNA of the CDR3: TGTGCCAGCAGCTGGACAGGGGCCATCACAGATACGCAGTATTTT. Using reference TRBV11-2 and TRBJ2-3 for the parts outside the CDR3, the full variable domain is EAGVAQSPRYKIIEKRQSVAFWCNPISGHATLYWYQQILGQGPKLLIQFQNNGVVDDSQLPKDRFSAERLKGVDSTLKIQPAKLEDSAVYLCASSWTGAITDTQYFGPGTRLTVL.

The chain combines TRBV6-1 with TRBJ1-2; D is uncertain. Germline values: CDR1 MNHNS, CDR2 SASEGT. Trimming cost V 3 bases and J 4 bases, with 15 bases left between them. The CDR3 covers 15 residues. The CDR3 spells CASSDSGPRGYGYTF. CDR3 coding DNA: TGTGCCAGCAGTGATAGCGGGCCCCGGGGCTATGGCTACACCTTC.

CDR3 sequence: CASSYGLLNEQFF. CDR3 bases: TGCGCCAGCAGCTATGGACTACTCAATGAGCAGTTCTTC. This chain joins TRBV4-3 and TRBJ2-1; D perhaps matches TRBD2 (6 bases). V was shortened by 5 bases and J by 6 bases, with 11 bases between the two germline ends. The length of the CDR3 is 13 residues. The V gene's germline CDR1 is LGHNA and CDR2 YSLEER.